The present TCR beta chain was sequenced within a study of vaccination and CD4 T cells after COVID-19. As to treatment: roughly 11-day PBMC culture with coronavirus spike peptide pools or control peptides (ViraFEST assay). This clonotype was detected only a few times. The antigen is unknown. Sequencing of the DNA from cultured CD4+ T cells was carried out with the Oncomine TCR Beta short-read assay. One entry per CDR3 protein, called by TCRdb with MiXCR from the PCR reads. The sample holds almost 20,000 distinct CDR3 sequences, 45% to 70% seen once. The origin of this receptor is a human donor who had recovered from COVID-19. Source material: CD4+ T cells from blood, cultured in vitro.

The CDR3 loop is CASSQTSGAVATQYF. CDR3 DNA sequence: TGTGCCAGCAGTCAGACTAGCGGCGCCGTGGCGACGCAGTATTTT. The rearrangement uses TRBV2 and TRBJ2-3; 9 positions agree with TRBD2. The CDR3 covers 15 residues. Germline assignment: CDR1 SNHLY and CDR2 FYNNEI. V gave up 5 bases and J gave up 9 bases; unmatched junction bases: 12.